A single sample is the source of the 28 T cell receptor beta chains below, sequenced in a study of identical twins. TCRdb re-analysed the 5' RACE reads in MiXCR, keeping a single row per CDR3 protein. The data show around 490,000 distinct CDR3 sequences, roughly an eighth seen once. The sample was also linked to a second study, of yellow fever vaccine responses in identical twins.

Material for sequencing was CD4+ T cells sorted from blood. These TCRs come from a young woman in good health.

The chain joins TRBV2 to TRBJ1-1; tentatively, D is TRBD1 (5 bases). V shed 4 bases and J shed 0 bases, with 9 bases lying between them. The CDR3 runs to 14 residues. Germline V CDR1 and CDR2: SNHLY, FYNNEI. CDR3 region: CASSGQTMNTEAFF. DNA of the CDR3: TGTGCCAGCAGTGGACAGACCATGAACACTGAAGCTTTCTTT.

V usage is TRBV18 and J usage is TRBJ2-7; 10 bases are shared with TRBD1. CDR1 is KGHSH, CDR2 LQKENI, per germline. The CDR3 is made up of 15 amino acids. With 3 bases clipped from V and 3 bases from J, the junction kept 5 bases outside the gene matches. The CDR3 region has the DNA TGTGCCAGCTCACCCGAGTGGGACAGGGGCTACGAGCAGTACTTC. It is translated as CASSPEWDRGYEQYF.

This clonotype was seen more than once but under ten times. The CDR3 here is CASRRGTYYEQYF. CDR3 DNA sequence: TGTGCCAGCAGGAGAGGGACTTACTACGAGCAGTACTTC. The chain combines TRBV7-9 with TRBJ2-7, with D perhaps TRBD2 (6 bases). The CDR3 has 13 residues. From germline, CDR1 is SEHNR and CDR2 FQNEAQ (reference sequence). V lost 6 bases to trimming and J lost 3 bases, with 12 bases between them.

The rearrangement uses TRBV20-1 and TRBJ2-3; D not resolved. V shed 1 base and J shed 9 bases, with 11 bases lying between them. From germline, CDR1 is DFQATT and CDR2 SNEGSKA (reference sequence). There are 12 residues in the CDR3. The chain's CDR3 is CSARAGVLTQYF. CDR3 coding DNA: TGCAGTGCTAGAGCGGGTGTCCTAACGCAGTATTTT.

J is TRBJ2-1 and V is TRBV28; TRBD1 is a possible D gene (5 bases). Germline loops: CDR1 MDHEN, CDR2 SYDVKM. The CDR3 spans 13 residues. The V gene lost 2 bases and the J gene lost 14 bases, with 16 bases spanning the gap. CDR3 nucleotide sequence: TGTGCCAGCAGTTTACCCACAAGGGGCCCGAAGTTCTTC. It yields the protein CASSLPTRGPKFF. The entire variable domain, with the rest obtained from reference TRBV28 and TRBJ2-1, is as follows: DVKVTQSSRYLVKRTGEKVFLECVQDMDHENMFWYRQDPGLGLRLIYFSYDVKMKEKGDIPEGYSVSREKKERFSLILESASTNQTSMYLCASSLPTRGPKFFGPGTRLTVL.

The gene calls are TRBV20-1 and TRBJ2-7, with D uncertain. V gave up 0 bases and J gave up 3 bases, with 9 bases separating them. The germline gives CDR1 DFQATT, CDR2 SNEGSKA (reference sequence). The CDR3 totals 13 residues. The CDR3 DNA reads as TGCAGTGCTAGAGATCTTAGAGGCTACGAGCAGTACTTC. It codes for CSARDLRGYEQYF.

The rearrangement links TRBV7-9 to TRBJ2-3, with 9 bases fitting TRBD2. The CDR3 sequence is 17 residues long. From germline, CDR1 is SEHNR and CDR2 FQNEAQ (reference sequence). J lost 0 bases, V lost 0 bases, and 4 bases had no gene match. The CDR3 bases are TGTGCCAGCAGCTTAGCGCGCGGGGGGGTGAGCACAGATACGCAGTATTTT. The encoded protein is CASSLARGGVSTDTQYF.

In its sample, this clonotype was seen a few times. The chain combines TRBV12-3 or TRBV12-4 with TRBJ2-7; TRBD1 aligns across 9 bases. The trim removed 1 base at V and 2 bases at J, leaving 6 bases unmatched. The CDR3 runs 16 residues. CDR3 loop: CASSLEVGQGPYEQYF. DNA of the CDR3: TGTGCCAGCAGTTTAGAGGTGGGACAGGGACCCTACGAGCAGTACTTC.

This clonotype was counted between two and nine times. The CDR3 sequence is CSARSDRRNQPQHF. The CDR3 DNA sequence: TGCAGTGCTAGGTCTGACAGGCGCAATCAGCCCCAGCATTTT. The V call is TRBV20-1, the J call TRBJ1-5, with D possibly matching TRBD1 (6 bases). The CDR3 length is 14 residues. CDR1 is DFQATT, CDR2 SNEGSKA, per germline (reference sequence). V lost 3 bases, J lost 2 bases, and 11 bases lay in between.

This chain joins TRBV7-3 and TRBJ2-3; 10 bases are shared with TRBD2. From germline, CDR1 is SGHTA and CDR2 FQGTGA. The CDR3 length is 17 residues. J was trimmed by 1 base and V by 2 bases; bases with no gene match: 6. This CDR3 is CASSLEASGGRTDTQYF. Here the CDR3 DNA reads TGTGCCAGCAGCTTAGAAGCTAGCGGGGGCCGCACAGATACGCAGTATTTT.

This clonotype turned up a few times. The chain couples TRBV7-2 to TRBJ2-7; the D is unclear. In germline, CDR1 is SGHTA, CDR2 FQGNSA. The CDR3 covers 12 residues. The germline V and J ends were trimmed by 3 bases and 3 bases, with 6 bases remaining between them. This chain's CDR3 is CASSFLSYEQYF. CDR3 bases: TGTGCCAGCAGCTTCCTTAGCTACGAGCAGTACTTC.

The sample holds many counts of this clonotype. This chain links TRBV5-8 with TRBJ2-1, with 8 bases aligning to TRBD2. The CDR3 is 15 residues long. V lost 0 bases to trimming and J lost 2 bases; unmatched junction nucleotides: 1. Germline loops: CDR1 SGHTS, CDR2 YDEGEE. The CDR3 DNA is TGTGCCAGCAGCTTGGGGACTAGCCCCTACAATGAGCAGTTCTTC. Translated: CASSLGTSPYNEQFF.

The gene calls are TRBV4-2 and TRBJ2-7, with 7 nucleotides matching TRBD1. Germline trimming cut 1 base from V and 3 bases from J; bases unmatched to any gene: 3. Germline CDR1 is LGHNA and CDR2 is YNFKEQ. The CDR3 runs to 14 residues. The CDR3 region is CASSQGQGLYEQYF. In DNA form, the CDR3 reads TGTGCCAGCAGCCAAGGACAGGGTCTCTACGAGCAGTACTTC.

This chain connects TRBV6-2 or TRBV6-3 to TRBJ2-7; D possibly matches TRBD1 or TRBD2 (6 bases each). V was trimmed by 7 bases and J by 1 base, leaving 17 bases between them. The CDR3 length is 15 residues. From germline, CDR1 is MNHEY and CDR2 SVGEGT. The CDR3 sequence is CASTSGALGSYEQYF. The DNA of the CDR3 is TGTGCCAGCACCTCGGGGGCTTTGGGATCCTACGAGCAGTACTTC.

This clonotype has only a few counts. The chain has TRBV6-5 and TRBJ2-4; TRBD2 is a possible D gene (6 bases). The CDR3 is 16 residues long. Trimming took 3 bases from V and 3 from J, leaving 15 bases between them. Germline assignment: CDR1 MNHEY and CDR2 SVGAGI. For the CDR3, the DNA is TGTGCCAGCAGTTATGGGCAGGGAGGAGGCAAAAACATTCAGTACTTC. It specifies CASSYGQGGGKNIQYF.

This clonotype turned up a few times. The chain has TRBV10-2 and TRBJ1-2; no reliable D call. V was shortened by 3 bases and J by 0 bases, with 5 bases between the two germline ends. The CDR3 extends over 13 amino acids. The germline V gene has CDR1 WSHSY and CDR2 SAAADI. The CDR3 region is CASSDQANYGYTF. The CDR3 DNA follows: TGCGCCAGCAGTGATCAGGCTAACTATGGCTACACCTTC.

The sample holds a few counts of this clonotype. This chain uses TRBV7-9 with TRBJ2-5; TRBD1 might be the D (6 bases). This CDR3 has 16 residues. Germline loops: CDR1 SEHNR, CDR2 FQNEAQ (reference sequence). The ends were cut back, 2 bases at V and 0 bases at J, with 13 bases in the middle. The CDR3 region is CASSLLLGQNQETQYF. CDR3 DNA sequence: TGTGCCAGCAGCTTACTCCTCGGACAGAACCAAGAGACCCAGTACTTC.

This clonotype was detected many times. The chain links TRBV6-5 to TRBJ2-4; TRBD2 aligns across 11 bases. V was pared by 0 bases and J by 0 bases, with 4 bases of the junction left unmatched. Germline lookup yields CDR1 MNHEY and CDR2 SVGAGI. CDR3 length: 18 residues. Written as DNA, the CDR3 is TGTGCCAGCAGTTACTCCTCTGGACTAGCGGGAGCCAAAAACATTCAGTACTTC. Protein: CASSYSSGLAGAKNIQYF.

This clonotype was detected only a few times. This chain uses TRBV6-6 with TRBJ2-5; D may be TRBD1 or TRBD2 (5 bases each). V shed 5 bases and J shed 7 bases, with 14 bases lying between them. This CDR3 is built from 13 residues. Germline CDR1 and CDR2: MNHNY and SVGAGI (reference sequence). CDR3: CASSPGPPGTQYF. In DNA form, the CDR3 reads TGTGCCAGCAGTCCGGGACCCCCGGGGACCCAGTACTTC.

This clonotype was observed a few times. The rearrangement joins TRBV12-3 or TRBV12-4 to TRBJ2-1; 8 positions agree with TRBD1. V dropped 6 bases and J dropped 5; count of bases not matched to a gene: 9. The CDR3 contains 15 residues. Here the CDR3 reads CASRRTGRGNNEQFF. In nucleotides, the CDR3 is TGTGCCAGCAGACGGACAGGGAGAGGCAACAATGAGCAGTTCTTC.

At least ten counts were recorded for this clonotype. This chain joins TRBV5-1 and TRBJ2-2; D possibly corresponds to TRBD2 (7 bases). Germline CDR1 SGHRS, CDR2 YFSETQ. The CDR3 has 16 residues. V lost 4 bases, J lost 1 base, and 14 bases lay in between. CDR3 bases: TGCGCCAGCAGCGGGGAGGGGACAATGAACACCGGGGAGCTGTTTTTT. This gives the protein CASSGEGTMNTGELFF.

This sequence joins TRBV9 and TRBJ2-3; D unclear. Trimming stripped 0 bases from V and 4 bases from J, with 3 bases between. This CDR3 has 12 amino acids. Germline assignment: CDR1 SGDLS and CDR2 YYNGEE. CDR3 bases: TGTGCCAGCAGCGTAGGGTCAGATACGCAGTATTTT. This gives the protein CASSVGSDTQYF.

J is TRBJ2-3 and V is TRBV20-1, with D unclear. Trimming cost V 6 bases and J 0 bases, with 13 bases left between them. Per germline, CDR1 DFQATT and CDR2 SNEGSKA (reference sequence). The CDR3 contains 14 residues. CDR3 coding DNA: TGCAGTGCCCCCCCCTCCCCTAGCACAGATACGCAGTATTTT. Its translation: CSAPPSPSTDTQYF.

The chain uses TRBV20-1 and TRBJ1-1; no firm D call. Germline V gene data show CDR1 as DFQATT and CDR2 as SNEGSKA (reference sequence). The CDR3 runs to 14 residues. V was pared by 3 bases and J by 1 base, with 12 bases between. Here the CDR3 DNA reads TGCAGTGCTAGGACGGGGTGGGGGAACACTGAAGCTTTCTTT. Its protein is CSARTGWGNTEAFF.

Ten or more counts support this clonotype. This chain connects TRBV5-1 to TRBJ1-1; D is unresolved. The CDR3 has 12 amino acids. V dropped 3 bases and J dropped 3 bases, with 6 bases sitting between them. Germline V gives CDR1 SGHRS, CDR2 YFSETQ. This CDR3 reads CASSSGYTEAFF. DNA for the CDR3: TGCGCCAGCAGCTCGGGATACACTGAAGCTTTCTTT.

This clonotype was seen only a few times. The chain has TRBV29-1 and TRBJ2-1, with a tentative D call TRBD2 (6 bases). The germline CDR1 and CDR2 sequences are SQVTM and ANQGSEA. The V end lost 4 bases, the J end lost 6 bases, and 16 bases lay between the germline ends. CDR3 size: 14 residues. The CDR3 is CSVVGQKRVNEQFF. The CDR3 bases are TGCAGCGTTGTCGGGCAGAAGCGGGTCAATGAGCAGTTCTTC.

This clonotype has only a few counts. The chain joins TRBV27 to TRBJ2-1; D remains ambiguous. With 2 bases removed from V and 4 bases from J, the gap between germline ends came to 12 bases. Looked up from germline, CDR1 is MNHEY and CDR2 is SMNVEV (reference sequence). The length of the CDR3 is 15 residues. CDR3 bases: TGTGCCAGCAGTTTAGATGAGTCGGAATACAATGAGCAGTTCTTC. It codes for CASSLDESEYNEQFF.

CDR3 amino acids: CASSMTSGAYEQYF. The CDR3 DNA reads TGTGCCAGCAGTATGACTAGCGGGGCCTACGAGCAGTACTTC. The chain links TRBV12-3 or TRBV12-4 to TRBJ2-7; 11 nucleotides match TRBD2. The CDR3 covers 14 residues. V was clipped by 5 bases and J by 2 bases; unmatched bases: 2.